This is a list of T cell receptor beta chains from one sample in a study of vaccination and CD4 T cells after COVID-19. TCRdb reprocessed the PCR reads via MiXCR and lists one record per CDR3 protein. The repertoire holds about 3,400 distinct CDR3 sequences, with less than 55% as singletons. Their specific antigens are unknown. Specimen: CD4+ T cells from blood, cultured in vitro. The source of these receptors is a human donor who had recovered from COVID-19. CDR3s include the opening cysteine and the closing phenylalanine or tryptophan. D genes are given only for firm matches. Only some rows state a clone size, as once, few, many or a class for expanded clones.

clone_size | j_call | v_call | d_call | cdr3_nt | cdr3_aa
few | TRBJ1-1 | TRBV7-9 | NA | TGTGCCAGCAGCAGGGACCGGAACACTGAAGCTTTCTTT | CASSRDRNTEAFF
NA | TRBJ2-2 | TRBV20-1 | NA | TGCAGTGCGCGGAAGGGAGCGCATACCGGGGAGCTGTTTTTT | CSARKGAHTGELFF
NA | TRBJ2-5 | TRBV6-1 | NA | TGTGCCAGCAGTCAAACCGGGACCCAGTACTTC | CASSQTGTQYF
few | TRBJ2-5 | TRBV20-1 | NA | TGCAGTGCTACCTTCCATCGACAGGGAGGGAACCAAGAGACCCAGTACTTC | CSATFHRQGGNQETQYF
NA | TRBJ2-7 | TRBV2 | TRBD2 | TGTGCCAGCAACCTCTTTAGCGGGGGCTACGAGCAGTACTTC | CASNLFSGGYEQYF
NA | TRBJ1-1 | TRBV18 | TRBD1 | TGTGCCAGCTCCCGAGACAGGGAGGCTGAAGCTTTCTTT | CASSRDREAEAFF
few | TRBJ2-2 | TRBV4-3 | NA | TGCGCCAGCAGCCTAACAGGGAACACCGGGGAGCTGTTTTTT | CASSLTGNTGELFF
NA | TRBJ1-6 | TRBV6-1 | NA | TGTGCCAGCAGTGAGCAGACAAAAGGGACGACACCCCTCCACTTT | CASSEQTKGTTPLHF
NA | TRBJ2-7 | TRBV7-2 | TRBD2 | TGTGCCAGCAGCCCCCGGGCGGGCGGGAGGGCCTTCCACGAGCAGTACTTC | CASSPRAGGRAFHEQYF
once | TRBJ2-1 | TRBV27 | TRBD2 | TGTGCCAGCATCCCCCTGACTAGCGGGGGATACAATGAGCAGTTCTTC | CASIPLTSGGYNEQFF
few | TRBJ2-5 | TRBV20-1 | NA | TGCAGTGCTTACTGGGAGTTTGGGGGAAAGACCCAGTACTTC | CSAYWEFGGKTQYF
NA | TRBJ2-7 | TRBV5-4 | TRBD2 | TGTGCCAGCAGCCAGGCCCCTCTAGCGGAGGTCTACGAGCAGTACTTC | CASSQAPLAEVYEQYF
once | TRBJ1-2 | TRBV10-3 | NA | TGTGCCATCAGTGAGGGCAGGGGAAGGGATGGCTACACCTTC | CAISEGRGRDGYTF
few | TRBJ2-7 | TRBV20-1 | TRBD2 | TGCAGTGCTTGCAGACTAGCGAACTACGAGCAGTACTTC | CSACRLANYEQYF
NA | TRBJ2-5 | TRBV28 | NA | TGTGCCAGCAGTTTACAAGGAGGCGAGACCCAGTACTTC | CASSLQGGETQYF
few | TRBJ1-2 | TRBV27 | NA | TGTGCCAGCAGTTTATTGGACGGAGGCAGCTACACCTTC | CASSLLDGGSYTF
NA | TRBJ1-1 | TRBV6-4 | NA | TGTGCCAGCAGGTGGACAGCCCCCCTCGCCACTGAAGCTTTCTTT | CASRWTAPLATEAFF
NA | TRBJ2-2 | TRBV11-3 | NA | TGTGCCAGCAGCTTAGGGGGTTTTGGCACCGGGGAGCTGTTTTTT | CASSLGGFGTGELFF
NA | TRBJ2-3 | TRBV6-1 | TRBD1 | TGTGCCAGCAGGACAGGGGGCGCTTATACGCAGTATTTT | CASRTGGAYTQYF
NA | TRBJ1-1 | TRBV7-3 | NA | TGTGCCAGCAGCTTAACAGGGGGGGACACTGAAGCTTTCTTT | CASSLTGGDTEAFF
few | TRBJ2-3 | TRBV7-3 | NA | TGTGCCAGCAGCCTCACGTACGGGAGCCCAGATACGCAGTATTTT | CASSLTYGSPDTQYF
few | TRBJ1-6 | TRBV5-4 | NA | TGTGCCAGCAGCTTTCTGGGGATGGATTCACCCCTCCACTTT | CASSFLGMDSPLHF
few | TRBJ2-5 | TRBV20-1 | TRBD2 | TGCAGCGCCAGCGGGAACCAAGAGACCCAGTACTTC | CSASGNQETQYF
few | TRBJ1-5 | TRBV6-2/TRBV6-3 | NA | TGTGCCAGCACCGAATCGAATAGCAATCAGCCCCAGCATTTT | CASTESNSNQPQHF
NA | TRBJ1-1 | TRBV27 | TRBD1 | TGTGCCAGCAGTTCCGACAGGGGGCACACTGAAGCTTTCTTT | CASSSDRGHTEAFF
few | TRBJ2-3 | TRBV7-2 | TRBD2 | TGTGCCAGCAGCTCTAGACTAGCGGGGCTTACGCAGTATTTT | CASSSRLAGLTQYF
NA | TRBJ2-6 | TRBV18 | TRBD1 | TGTGCCAGCTCAAGACAGGGTTCAGGGGCCAACGTCCTGACTTTC | CASSRQGSGANVLTF
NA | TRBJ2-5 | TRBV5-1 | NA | TGCGCCAGCAGCTTGATTGGGGGGTTGGAGACCCAGTACTTC | CASSLIGGLETQYF
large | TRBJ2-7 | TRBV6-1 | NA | TGTGCCAGCAGATTCCAGGGCGGCGGCGAGCAGTACTTC | CASRFQGGGEQYF
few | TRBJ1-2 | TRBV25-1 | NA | TGTGCCAGCAGCCCCCCAGGCAGGACTAACTATGGCTACACCTTC | CASSPPGRTNYGYTF
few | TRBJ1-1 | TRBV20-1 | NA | TGCAGTGCCCAAGGGGGGGGCGCGGGCACTGAAGCTTTCTTT | CSAQGGGAGTEAFF
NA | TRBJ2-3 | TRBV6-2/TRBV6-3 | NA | TGTGCCAGCAGTCCAAGCGGGAGCACAGATACGCAGTATTTT | CASSPSGSTDTQYF
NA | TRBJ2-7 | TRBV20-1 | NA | TGCAGTGCCCACCGACAGAGGGGCTACGAGCAGTACTTC | CSAHRQRGYEQYF
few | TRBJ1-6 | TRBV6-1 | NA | TGTGCCAGCTCTTTTACGGCTGATTCACCCCTCCACTTT | CASSFTADSPLHF
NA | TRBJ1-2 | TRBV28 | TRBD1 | TGTGCCAGCAGTTTAGTGGGAACAGGGGGCAGTGGCTACACCTTC | CASSLVGTGGSGYTF
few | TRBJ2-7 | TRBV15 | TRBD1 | TGTGCCACCAGCAGAGGGGACAGGGGAGGGCAGTACTTC | CATSRGDRGGQYF
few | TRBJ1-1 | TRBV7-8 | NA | TGTGCCAGCAGCTTAGTCTTTGGGGACACTGAAGCTTTCTTT | CASSLVFGDTEAFF
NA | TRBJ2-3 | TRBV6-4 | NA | TGTGCCAGCAGTCAGCTACCCGAGGGTCCAGATACGCAGTATTTT | CASSQLPEGPDTQYF
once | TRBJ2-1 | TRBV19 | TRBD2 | TGTGCCAGTAGTTCGGGACTAGTGGGGCGGGATGAGCAGTTCTTC | CASSSGLVGRDEQFF
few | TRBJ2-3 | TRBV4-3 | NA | TGCGCCAGCAGCCCCCGGCAGGGCGGGGCAGATACGCAGTATTTT | CASSPRQGGADTQYF
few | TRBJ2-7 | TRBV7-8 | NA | TGTGCCAGCAGCTTAGCCCTAACTAGCACCGAGCAGTACTTC | CASSLALTSTEQYF
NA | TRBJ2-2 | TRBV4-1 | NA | TGCGCCAGCAGCCAACGGGACGTCGACACCGGGGAGCTGTTTTTT | CASSQRDVDTGELFF
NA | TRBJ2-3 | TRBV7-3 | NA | TGTGCCAGCAGCCTCCTGACCGGTGTGGGACTTCCACCCGAGAGGAAAAACACAGATACGCAGTATTTT | CASSLLTGVGLPPERKNTDTQYF
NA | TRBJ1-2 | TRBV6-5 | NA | TGTGCCAGCAGTTACCAGGCGTTGGGGGGCTACACCTTC | CASSYQALGGYTF
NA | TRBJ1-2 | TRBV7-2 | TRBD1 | TGTGCCAGCAGCTTGCACGGACAGGGTCGCTATGGCTACACCTTC | CASSLHGQGRYGYTF
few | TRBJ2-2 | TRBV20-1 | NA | TGCAGTGCCACGGGTCCAGTGAACACCGGGGAGCTGTTTTTT | CSATGPVNTGELFF
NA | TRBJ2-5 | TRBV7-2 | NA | TGTGCCAGCAGCTTCACGGGTGGAGAGACCCAGTACTTC | CASSFTGGETQYF
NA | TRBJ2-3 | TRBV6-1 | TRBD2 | TGTGCCAGCAGTGAAGCACCTACTAGCGGGGGGGCAGATACGCAGTATTTT | CASSEAPTSGGADTQYF
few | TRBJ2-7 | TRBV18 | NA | TGTGCCAGCTCACGGACCCTCGCCGAGCAGTACTTC | CASSRTLAEQYF
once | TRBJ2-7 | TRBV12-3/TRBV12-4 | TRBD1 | TGTGCCAGCAGTTTGGGGCAGGACAGGAACGAGCAGTACTTC | CASSLGQDRNEQYF
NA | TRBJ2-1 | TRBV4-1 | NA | TGCGCCAGCAGCCATTACAATGAGCAGTTCTTC | CASSHYNEQFF